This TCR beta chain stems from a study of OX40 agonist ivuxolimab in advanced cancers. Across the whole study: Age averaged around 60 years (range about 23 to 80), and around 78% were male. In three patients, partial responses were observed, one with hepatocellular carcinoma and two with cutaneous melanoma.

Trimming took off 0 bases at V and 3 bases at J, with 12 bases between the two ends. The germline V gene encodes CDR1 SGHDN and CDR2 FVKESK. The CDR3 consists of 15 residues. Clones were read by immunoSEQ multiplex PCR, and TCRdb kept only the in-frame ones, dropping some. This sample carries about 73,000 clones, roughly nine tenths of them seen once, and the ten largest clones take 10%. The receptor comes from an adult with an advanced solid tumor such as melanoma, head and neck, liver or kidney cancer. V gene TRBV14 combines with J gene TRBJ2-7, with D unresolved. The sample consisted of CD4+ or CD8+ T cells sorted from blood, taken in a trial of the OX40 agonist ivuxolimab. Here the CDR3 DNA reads TGTGCCAGCAGCCAAGAGCTGGGCAGCCTCTACGAGCAGTACTTC. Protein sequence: CASSQELGSLYEQYF.